The 5 T cell receptor beta chains below were found in one sample sequenced in a study of T-cell reconstitution after alpha-beta-depleted transplantation in children. Unique molecular identifiers were used in preparing the TCRbeta library. TCRdb reprocessed the PCR reads via MiXCR and lists one record per CDR3 protein. The sample contains tens of thousands of distinct CDR3 sequences, about 9% of which appear only once. Here the sequenced sample was PBMCs, mostly from graft donor cells, taken 60 days after TCRalphabeta/CD19-depleted stem cell transplant. The receptors shown here come from a male patient aged 2 to 10 who had a stem cell transplant for chronic granulomatous disease, so the T cells may come from the graft donor.

At least ten counts were recorded for this clonotype. The gene calls are TRBV12-3 or TRBV12-4 and TRBJ1-1; D is ambiguous. Trimming stripped 1 base from V and 4 bases from J, with 13 bases between. CDR3 size: 15 residues. The CDR3 loop reads CASSLVAGPCTEAFF. In DNA, the CDR3 is TGTGCCAGCAGTTTAGTTGCTGGGCCCTGCACTGAAGCTTTCTTT.

This clonotype was counted many times. The rearrangement links TRBV3-1 to TRBJ1-2; 10 bases align to TRBD1. There are 14 residues in the CDR3. J gave up 11 bases and V 4 bases, and 10 bases lay outside the gene matches. CDR1 is LGHDT, CDR2 YNNKEL, per germline (reference sequence). CDR3 bases: TGTGCCAGCAGCCGACCAGGGACAGGGGTTCGGTACACCTTC. Translating it yields CASSRPGTGVRYTF. Drawing the rest from reference TRBV3-1 and TRBJ1-2, the complete variable domain is DTAVSQTPKYLVTQMGNDKSIKCEQNLGHDTMYWYKQDSKKFLKIMFSYNNKELIINETVPNRFSPKSPDKAHLNLHINSLELGDSAVYFCASSRPGTGVRYTFGSGTRLTVV.

This clonotype came up many times. The genes are TRBV2 and TRBJ2-3, with TRBD2 as a possible D gene (5 bases). Deletions cut 8 bases from V and 0 bases from J, with 9 bases between. There are 13 residues in the CDR3. CDR1 is SNHLY and CDR2 is FYNNEI in the germline V gene. The DNA of the CDR3 is TGTGCCAGCGATAGGACTAGCACAGATACGCAGTATTTT. Translating gives CASDRTSTDTQYF.

This clonotype has ten or more counts. CDR3 in amino acids: CATAPGMNTEAFF. Here the CDR3 DNA reads TGTGCCACGGCACCTGGTATGAACACTGAAGCTTTCTTT. The gene calls are TRBV6-2 or TRBV6-3 and TRBJ1-1; unclear D gene. The V gene lost 10 bases and the J gene lost 0 bases, with 12 bases spanning the gap. This CDR3 comprises 13 residues. Per germline, CDR1 MNHEY and CDR2 SVGEGT.

This clonotype has ten or more counts. The chain recombines TRBV5-1 with TRBJ2-1, with 8 bases that match TRBD1. CDR1 is SGHRS and CDR2 is YFSETQ in the germline V gene. The length of the CDR3 is 16 residues. V was clipped by 1 base and J by 5 bases; unmatched bases: 8. CDR3 protein: CASSLPGQVIDNEQFF. The CDR3 nucleotides are TGCGCCAGCAGCTTGCCGGGACAGGTCATCGACAATGAGCAGTTCTTC.